The TCR beta chain described here comes from a study of OX40 agonist ivuxolimab in advanced cancers. Background on the study: While on treatment, patients had intravenous ivuxolimab at 0.01 to 10 mg/kg every 2 weeks. Prior anti-PD-1, anti-PD-L1 or anti-CTLA-4 therapy was allowed; 40% had some. Study results and limitations: Clones of CD4+ and CD8+ blood T cells grew by week 6 at doses of 0.1 to 3.0 mg/kg.

Collection of blood occurred at baseline, at cycle 4 day 1, and at cycle 7 day 1. With V trimmed by 2 bases and J by 4 bases, 4 bases remained unmatched. CDR1 is SGHNT and CDR2 is YYREEE in the germline V gene (reference sequence). The CDR3 totals 14 residues. To note about this clone: Its antigen remains unidentified.

The repertoire was sequenced with immunoSEQ multiplex PCR; TCRdb's copy has only in-frame clones and lacks some. The profile covers about 69,000 clones, with around 87% appearing a single time and around 6.5% taken by the ten largest. This chain connects TRBV5-4 to TRBJ2-5; 8 bases fit TRBD2. The sequence came from an adult with an advanced solid tumor such as melanoma, head and neck, liver or kidney cancer. The specimen comprised CD4+ or CD8+ T cells sorted from blood, sampled in a trial of the OX40 agonist ivuxolimab. The CDR3 loop reads CASSFRTSTETQYF. CDR3 nucleotide sequence: TGTGCCAGCAGCTTTCGGACTAGCACAGAGACCCAGTACTTC. Full variable domain (outside the CDR3, taken from reference TRBV5-4 and TRBJ2-5): ETGVTQSPTHLIKTRGQQVTLRCSSQSGHNTVSWYQQALGQGPQFIFQYYREEENGRGNFPPRFSGLQFPNYSSELNVNALELDDSALYLCASSFRTSTETQYFGPGTRLLVL.